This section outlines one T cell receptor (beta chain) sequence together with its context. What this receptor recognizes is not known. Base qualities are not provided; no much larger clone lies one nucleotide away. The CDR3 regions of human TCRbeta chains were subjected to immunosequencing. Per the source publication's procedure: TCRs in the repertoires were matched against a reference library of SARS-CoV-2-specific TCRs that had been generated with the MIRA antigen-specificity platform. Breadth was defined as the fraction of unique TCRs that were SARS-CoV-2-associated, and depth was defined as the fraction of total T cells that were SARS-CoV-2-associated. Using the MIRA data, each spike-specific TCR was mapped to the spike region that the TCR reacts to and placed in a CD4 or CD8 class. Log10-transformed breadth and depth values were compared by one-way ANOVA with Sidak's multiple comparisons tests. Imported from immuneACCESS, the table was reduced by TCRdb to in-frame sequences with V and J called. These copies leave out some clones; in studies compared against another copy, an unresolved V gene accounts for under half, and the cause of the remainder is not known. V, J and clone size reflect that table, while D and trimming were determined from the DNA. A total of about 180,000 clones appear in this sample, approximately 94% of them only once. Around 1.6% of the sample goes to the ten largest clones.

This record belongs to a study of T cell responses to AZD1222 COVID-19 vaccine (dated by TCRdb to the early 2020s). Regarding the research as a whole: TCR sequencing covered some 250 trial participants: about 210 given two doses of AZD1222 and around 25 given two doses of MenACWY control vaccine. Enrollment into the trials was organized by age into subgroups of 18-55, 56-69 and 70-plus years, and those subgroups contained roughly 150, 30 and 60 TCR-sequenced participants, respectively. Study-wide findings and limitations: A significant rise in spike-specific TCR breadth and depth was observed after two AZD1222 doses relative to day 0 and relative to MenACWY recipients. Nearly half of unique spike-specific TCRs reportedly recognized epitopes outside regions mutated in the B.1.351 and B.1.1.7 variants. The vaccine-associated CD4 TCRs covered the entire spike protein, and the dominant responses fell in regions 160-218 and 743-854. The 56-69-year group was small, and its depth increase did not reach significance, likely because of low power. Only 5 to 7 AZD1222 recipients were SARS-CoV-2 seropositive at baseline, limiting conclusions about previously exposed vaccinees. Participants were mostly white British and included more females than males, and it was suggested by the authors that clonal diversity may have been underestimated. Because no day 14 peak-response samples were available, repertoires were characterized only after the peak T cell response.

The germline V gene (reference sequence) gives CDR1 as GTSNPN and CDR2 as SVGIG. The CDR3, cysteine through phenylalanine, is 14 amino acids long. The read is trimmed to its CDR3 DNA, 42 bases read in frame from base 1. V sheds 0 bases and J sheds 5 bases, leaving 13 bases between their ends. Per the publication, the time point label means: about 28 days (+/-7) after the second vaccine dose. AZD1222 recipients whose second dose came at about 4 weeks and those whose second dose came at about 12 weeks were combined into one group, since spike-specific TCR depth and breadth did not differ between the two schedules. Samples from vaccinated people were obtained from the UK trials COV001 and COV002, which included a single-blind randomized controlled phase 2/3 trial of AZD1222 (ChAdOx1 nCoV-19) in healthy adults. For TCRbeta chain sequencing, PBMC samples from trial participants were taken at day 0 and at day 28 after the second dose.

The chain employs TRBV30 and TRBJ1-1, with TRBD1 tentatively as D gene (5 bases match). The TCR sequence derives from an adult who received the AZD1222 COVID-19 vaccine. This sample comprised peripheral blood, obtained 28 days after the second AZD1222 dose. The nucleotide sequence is TGTGCCTGGAGTGTACTTAGGAAGGGGACTGAAGCTTTCTTT. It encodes CAWSVLRKGTEAFF.